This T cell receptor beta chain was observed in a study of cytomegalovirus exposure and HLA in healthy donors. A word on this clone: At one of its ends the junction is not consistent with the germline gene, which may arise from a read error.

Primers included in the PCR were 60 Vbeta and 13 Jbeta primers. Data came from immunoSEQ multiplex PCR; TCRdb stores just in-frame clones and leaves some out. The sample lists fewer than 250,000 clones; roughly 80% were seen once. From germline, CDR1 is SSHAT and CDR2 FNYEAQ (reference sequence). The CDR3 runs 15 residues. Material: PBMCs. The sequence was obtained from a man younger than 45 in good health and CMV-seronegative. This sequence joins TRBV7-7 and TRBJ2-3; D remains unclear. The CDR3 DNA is TGTGCTAGCAGCTTAGGGCTCTCCACCACAGATACGCAGTATTTT. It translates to CASSLGLSTTDTQYF.